Listed below are T cell receptor beta chains from one sample, sequenced in a study of circulating CD8 cells and anti-PD-1 response in melanoma. TCRdb processed the reads anew with MiXCR; each CDR3 protein has one entry. The sample contains 2,000 to 3,000 distinct CDR3 sequences, roughly 7.9% of which appear only once. The material was CD8+ T cells from PBMCs, obtained at baseline or after one month of anti-PD-1 therapy (not recorded which). The receptor source for this set is a human donor with melanoma. The CDR3 runs from the conserved cysteine through the conserved F or W. A D gene is named only where the DNA matches it firmly. The listing skips clone size in some rows; elsewhere it reads once, few, many or a size class.

v_gene	len	abundance	j_gene	d_gene	CDR3aa	CDR3nt
TRBV5-4	15	.	TRBJ2-1	TRBD2	CASSFGASGNNEQFF	TGTGCCAGCAGCTTCGGGGCTAGCGGGAACAATGAGCAGTTCTTC
TRBV4-1	16	.	TRBJ1-3	.	CASSQSPRSPGNAIYF	TGCGCCAGCAGCCAATCCCCTCGCAGCCCTGGAAACGCCATATATTTT
TRBV19	14	few	TRBJ2-3	.	CASSTGTTTDTQYF	TGTGCCAGTAGTACCGGGACGACCACAGATACGCAGTATTTT
TRBV7-3	16	medium-sized	TRBJ2-3	TRBD1	CASSRTRDRGLDTQYF	TGTGCCAGCAGCCGAACCCGGGACAGGGGGTTGGATACGCAGTATTTT
TRBV4-1	14	few	TRBJ2-7	.	CASSQITGIYEQHF	TGCGCCAGCAGCCAAATAACAGGGATCTACGAGCAGCACTTC
TRBV27	15	.	TRBJ2-2	.	CASSFPPPYTVELFF	TGTGCCAGCAGTTTTCCCCCCCCGTACACCGTGGAGCTGTTTTTT
TRBV7-8	14	medium-sized	TRBJ1-6	.	CASSSGLYNSPLHF	TGTGCCAGCAGCTCGGGCCTCTATAATTCACCCCTCCACTTT
TRBV10-3	14	medium-sized	TRBJ2-5	TRBD1	CAISDETGGETQYF	TGTGCCATCAGTGATGAGACAGGGGGAGAGACCCAGTACTTC
TRBV3-1	12	medium-sized	TRBJ1-1	.	CASSHDRREAFF	TGTGCCAGCAGCCATGATCGGCGTGAAGCTTTCTTT
TRBV29-1	10	once	TRBJ2-1	.	CSVRRDLLFF	TGCAGCGTGCGACGGGACTTGTTGTTCTTC
TRBV4-2	15	medium-sized	TRBJ2-1	TRBD2	CASSQERGGYNEQFF	TGTGCCAGCAGCCAAGAGCGGGGGGGCTACAATGAGCAGTTCTTC
TRBV19	13	large	TRBJ2-7	TRBD1	CASSIQGASEQYF	TGTGCCAGTAGTATACAGGGGGCTAGCGAGCAGTACTTC
TRBV27	12	medium-sized	TRBJ1-2	.	CATLGLNYGYTF	TGTGCCACCCTGGGGCTTAACTATGGCTACACCTTC
TRBV19	14	medium-sized	TRBJ2-6	.	CASSEGPGANVLTF	TGTGCCAGTAGTGAAGGGCCTGGGGCCAACGTCCTGACTTTC
TRBV20-1	14	medium-sized	TRBJ2-2	.	CSARDLRGTGELFF	TGCAGTGCTAGAGATCTGCGTGGGACCGGGGAGCTGTTTTTT
TRBV29-1	14	.	TRBJ2-7	TRBD1	CSVNADRDIYEQYF	TGCAGCGTCAACGCGGACAGGGACATATACGAGCAGTACTTC
TRBV28	14	medium-sized	TRBJ2-7	TRBD1	CASTPGTGMDEQYF	TGTGCCAGCACTCCCGGGACAGGGATGGACGAGCAGTACTTC
TRBV6-6	14	medium-sized	TRBJ1-3	.	CASRHNSLRNTIYF	TGTGCCAGCAGACACAACAGCCTTAGAAACACCATATATTTT
TRBV19	13	medium-sized	TRBJ1-1	.	CASSSGGNTEAFF	TGTGCCAGTAGTAGTGGGGGGAACACTGAAGCTTTCTTT
TRBV28	15	medium-sized	TRBJ2-7	.	CASSLTGRPHYEQYF	TGTGCCAGCAGTTTGACTGGTCGGCCACACTACGAGCAGTACTTC
TRBV27	16	medium-sized	TRBJ2-3	TRBD2	CASSLSGRGGTDTQYF	TGTGCCAGCAGTTTATCGGGACGGGGGGGCACAGATACGCAGTATTTT
TRBV2	15	medium-sized	TRBJ1-1	.	CANLGRGSQNTEAFF	TGTGCCAACCTAGGGCGGGGGAGCCAGAACACTGAAGCTTTCTTT
TRBV2	13	few	TRBJ1-1	.	CASPEGPWTEAFF	TGTGCCAGCCCAGAGGGGCCGTGGACTGAAGCTTTCTTT
TRBV27	16	medium-sized	TRBJ2-1	.	CASSLYAWQVDNEQFF	TGTGCCAGCAGTTTATACGCTTGGCAGGTGGACAATGAGCAGTTCTTC